This is a list of T cell receptor beta chains from one sample in a study of read filtering for tumor transcriptome and immune sequencing. MiXCR, applied by TCRdb to the reads, yields one record per CDR3 protein. The sample comprises 100,000 to 150,000 distinct CDR3 sequences, about 12% of which are singletons, and 7.5% to 9.5% rests with the top ten. Sequenced sample: a population of CD138-negative cells sorted from bone marrow. Receptor source: a donor at least 40 years old with multiple myeloma. Each CDR3 is given with its conserved first and last residue. Clone size, where shown, is once, few, many, or a class for clones that have expanded.

>TRBJ2-1|many|TRBV6-2/TRBV6-3
CASSAGTSDHNEQFF
>TRBJ2-3|many|TRBV14
CASSPRQGRGTDTQYF
>TRBJ2-3|few|TRBV19
CASSEGRFTDTQYF
>TRBJ2-1|many|TRBV7-2
CASSLDRGHNEQFF
>TRBJ2-7|.|TRBV5-1
CASTETSGKTHEQYF
>TRBJ2-7|.|TRBV4-1
CASSYRDRDYEQYF
>TRBJ1-5|many|TRBV27
CASRSGTANNQPQHF
>TRBJ2-1|.|TRBV6-6
CASSPPGGLGNEQFF
>TRBJ1-6|many|TRBV11-3
CASSLGGPNSPLHF
>TRBJ2-1|many|TRBV24-1
CATSDLRAGGQYNEQFF
>TRBJ2-1|many|TRBV20-1
CSATLAGTPGNEQFF
>TRBJ2-3|.|TRBV24-1
CAARDSNTDTQYF
>TRBJ1-2|many|TRBV4-3
CASSQDGPFHGYTF
>TRBJ1-1|.|TRBV18
CASSPGVPKGTGAFF
>TRBJ2-7|many|TRBV12-3/TRBV12-4
CASSLATGQGQYF
>TRBJ2-5|few|TRBV7-9
CASTVGNNQETQYF
>TRBJ1-1|many|TRBV10-3
CAISPSQARAFF
>TRBJ2-1|many|TRBV3-1
CASSHHRGGNTYNEQFF
>TRBJ2-1|many|TRBV4-3
CASSRRREGDNEQFF
>TRBJ2-2|few|TRBV12-3/TRBV12-4
CATGGSGRTSGELFF
>TRBJ2-5|many|TRBV20-1
CSASSQEPSGSETQYF
>TRBJ2-7|.|TRBV29-1
CSVEDVVGSDYEQYF
>TRBJ2-1|many|TRBV7-8
CASSFLLAGAYNEQFF
>TRBJ2-5|few|TRBV10-2
CASLLAIQETQYF
>TRBJ1-5|few|TRBV19
CASVVGSGSQPQHF
>TRBJ1-1|many|TRBV12-5
CASDRGHLNTEAFF